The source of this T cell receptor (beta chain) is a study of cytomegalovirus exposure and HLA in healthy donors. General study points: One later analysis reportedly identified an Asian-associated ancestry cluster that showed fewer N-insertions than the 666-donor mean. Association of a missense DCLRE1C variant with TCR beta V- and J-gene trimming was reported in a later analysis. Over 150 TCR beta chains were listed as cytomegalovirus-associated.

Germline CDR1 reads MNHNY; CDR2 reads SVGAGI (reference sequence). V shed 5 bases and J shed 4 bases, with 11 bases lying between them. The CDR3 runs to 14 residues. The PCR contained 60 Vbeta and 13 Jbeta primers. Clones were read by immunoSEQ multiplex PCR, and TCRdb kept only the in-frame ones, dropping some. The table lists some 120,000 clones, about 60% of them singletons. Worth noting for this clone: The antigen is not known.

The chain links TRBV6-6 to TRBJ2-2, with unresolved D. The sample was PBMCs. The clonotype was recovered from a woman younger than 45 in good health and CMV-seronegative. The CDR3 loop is CASSPIRRTGELFF. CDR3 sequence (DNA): TGTGCCAGCAGTCCCATCAGGCGCACCGGGGAGCTGTTTTTT.